The 18 T cell receptor beta chains given below trace back to one sample, sequenced in a study of T cell responses to AZD1222 COVID-19 vaccine. Method: immunoSEQ multiplex PCR; TCRdb's copy keeps in-frame clones and lacks some. The sample carries around 120,000 clones, 92% recorded once. The source material was peripheral blood, sampled on day 0 of AZD1222 vaccination. These receptors were taken from an adult in good health.

The chain uses TRBV5-1 and TRBJ1-4, with 8 bases fitting TRBD1. The CDR3 consists of 14 residues. J lost 6 bases, V lost 5 bases, and 6 bases had no gene match. Germline values: CDR1 SGHRS, CDR2 YFSETQ. CDR3: CASRPQGAHEKLFF. The CDR3 nucleotides read TGCGCCAGCAGACCCCAGGGGGCTCATGAAAAACTGTTTTTT. Full variable domain (outside the CDR3, taken from reference TRBV5-1 and TRBJ1-4): KAGVTQTPRYLIKTRGQQVTLSCSPISGHRSVSWYQQTPGQGLQFLFEYFSETQRNKGNFPGRFSGRQFSNSRSEMNVSTLELGDSALYLCASRPQGAHEKLFFGSGTQLSVL.

This chain links TRBV13 with TRBJ2-3; TRBD1 matches at 8 bases. V shed 1 base and J 5 bases; nucleotides not matched to a gene: 5. Germline V lookup: CDR1 PRHDT, CDR2 FYEKMQ (reference sequence). The CDR3 sequence is 15 residues long. As DNA, the CDR3 is TGTGCCAGCAGCTTAGAAGCAGGGGGCGAAGATACGCAGTATTTT. This sequence encodes CASSLEAGGEDTQYF.

This rearrangement joins TRBV7-9 to TRBJ1-2; TRBD1 matches 7 bases. Germline CDR1 is SEHNR and CDR2 is FQNEAQ (reference sequence). This CDR3 has 13 residues. V lost 5 bases to trimming and J lost 3 bases; unmatched junction nucleotides: 3. The CDR3 spells CASSPGTDYGYTF. DNA for the CDR3: TGTGCCAGCAGCCCTGGGACAGACTATGGCTACACCTTC.

This clone occurred once. The CDR3 nucleotides are TGTGCCAGCAGCACACCTAGCGGGAACCCCGAAGAGACCCAGTACTTC. This codes for CASSTPSGNPEETQYF. The V gene is TRBV7-2, the J gene TRBJ2-5; the match to TRBD2 covers 9 bases. V was clipped by 5 bases and J by 3 bases; unmatched bases: 10. The CDR3 contains 16 residues. Germline-derived CDR1 and CDR2 are SGHTA and FQGNSA.

The rearrangement uses TRBV27 and TRBJ2-1, with TRBD2 matching 10 bases. After removal of 5 bases from V and 8 bases from J, the junction contained 9 bases not matched to a gene. The germline V gene has CDR1 MNHEY and CDR2 SMNVEV (reference sequence). The CDR3 runs 15 residues. CDR3 bases: TGTGCCAGCAGTGACCTAGCGGGAGTCGGTGATGAGCAGTTCTTC. This codes for CASSDLAGVGDEQFF.

V usage is TRBV2 and J usage is TRBJ2-5; TRBD2 matches at 8 bases. Trimming cost V 7 bases and J 5 bases; bases outside gene matches: 15. The CDR3 loop spans 16 amino acids. In germline, CDR1 is SNHLY, CDR2 FYNNEI. Here the CDR3 reads CASKGLDWGGKETQYF. Written as DNA, the CDR3 is TGTGCCAGCAAGGGACTAGATTGGGGGGGGAAGGAGACCCAGTACTTC.

This clone was seen once. V and J are TRBV19 and TRBJ1-2, with TRBD1 identical over 7 bases. Germline V gene lookup returns CDR1 LNHDA and CDR2 SQIVND (reference sequence). The junction had 12 bases not matched to a gene; V was cut back by 5 bases and J by 6 bases. This CDR3 is 15 amino acids long. For the CDR3, the DNA is TGTGCCAGTAGTCGCAAAACAGGGGTATATGATGGCTACACCTTC. Amino acid sequence: CASSRKTGVYDGYTF.

CDR3 sequence (DNA): TGTGCCAGCAGTCCTCCGGGGGGGCCGGACTATGGCTACACCTTC. Residues: CASSPPGGPDYGYTF. The chain uses TRBV28 and TRBJ1-2; D might be TRBD1 (6 bases). Germline CDR1 is MDHEN and CDR2 is SYDVKM. This CDR3 has 15 amino acids. The V gene lost 5 bases and the J gene lost 3 bases, with 16 bases spanning the gap.

The chain has TRBV10-1 and TRBJ2-2; TRBD1 might be the D (5 bases). Germline V lookup: CDR1 WNHNN, CDR2 SYGVQD (reference sequence). The CDR3 is 17 residues long. V lost 4 bases and J lost 0, with 15 bases in between. In DNA form, the CDR3 reads TGCGCCAGCAGTGCCCCCGTAGGGGATTCGAACACCGGGGAGCTGTTTTTT. It codes for CASSAPVGDSNTGELFF.

The sample holds a few counts of this clone. The chain employs TRBV11-3 and TRBJ2-5, with 7 bases lining up with TRBD2. Unmatched junction bases numbered 2, after V lost 5 bases and J lost 2 bases. This CDR3 region has 13 residues. Germline V gene sequence: CDR1 SGHNT, CDR2 YENEEA. The CDR3 bases are TGTGCCAGCAGCGGGGAGGGGCAAGAGACCCAGTACTTC. Its protein product is CASSGEGQETQYF.

V gene TRBV28 combines with J gene TRBJ2-4; D may be TRBD1 (6 bases). The CDR3 extends over 11 amino acids. Deletions cut 7 bases from V and 10 bases from J, with 11 bases between. Germline CDR1 and CDR2: MDHEN and SYDVKM. Written as DNA, the CDR3 is TGTGCCAGCACCTCAGGGGTAATTCAGTACTTC. It is translated as CASTSGVIQYF.

The V and J genes are TRBV10-3 and TRBJ1-5; TRBD1 agrees at 8 bases. This CDR3 region has 15 residues. CDR1 is ENHRY, CDR2 SYGVKD, per germline. V was pared by 0 bases and J by 7 bases, with 5 bases of the junction left unmatched. The CDR3 here is CAISESQGAEQPQHF. For the CDR3, the DNA is TGTGCCATCAGTGAGTCCCAGGGGGCGGAACAGCCCCAGCATTTT.

The chain has TRBV2 and TRBJ2-1, with 10 nucleotides matching TRBD2. The CDR3 covers 16 residues. Trimming removed 3 bases from V and 12 bases from J; junction bases left unmatched: 14. CDR1 and CDR2 from the germline V gene are SNHLY and FYNNEI. CDR3 coding DNA: TGTGCCAGCAGTGAGACTCCGGGACTAGCGTCTCGGGGGCAGTTCTTC. Residues: CASSETPGLASRGQFF.

The CDR3 nucleotides read TGTGCCACCAGCAGAGATATAACCGGGGGTTATTACAATGAGCAGTTCTTC. Residues: CATSRDITGGYYNEQFF. The rearrangement uses TRBV15 and TRBJ2-1; a possible D gene is TRBD2 (6 bases). CDR1 and CDR2 from the germline V gene are LNHNV and YYDKDF (reference sequence). Trimming took 0 bases from V and 4 from J, leaving 16 bases between them. This CDR3 comprises 17 residues.

The chain recombines TRBV10-3 with TRBJ2-3; maybe TRBD2 (5 bases). The CDR3 is made up of 17 amino acids. V lost 6 bases to trimming and J lost 4 bases, with 23 bases between them. Germline lookup yields CDR1 ENHRY and CDR2 SYGVKD. The CDR3 spells CAISPRASPADSDTQYF. In DNA form, the CDR3 reads TGTGCCATCAGCCCTCGGGCTAGCCCGGCCGACTCAGATACGCAGTATTTT.

This chain uses TRBV5-1 with TRBJ1-2, with TRBD1 matching over 9 bases. Germline lookup yields CDR1 SGHRS and CDR2 YFSETQ. Trimming at V came to 4 bases and at J to 5 bases, leaving 9 bases not matched to a gene. This CDR3 comprises 15 residues. CDR3 bases: TGCGCCAGCAGCGCATACAGGGGGCAGGGGTATGGCTACACCTTC. Translation: CASSAYRGQGYGYTF.

The chain combines TRBV19 with TRBJ2-2; 8 bases fit TRBD1. CDR1 and CDR2 (germline): LNHDA, SQIVND (reference sequence). The CDR3 is 13 residues long. Trimming at V came to 5 bases and at J to 6 bases, leaving 2 bases not matched to a gene. The chain's CDR3 is CASSVQGAGELFF. DNA of the CDR3: TGTGCCAGTAGTGTACAGGGGGCCGGGGAGCTGTTTTTT.

The rearrangement joins TRBV7-9 to TRBJ2-1; D not certain. V was pared by 3 bases and J by 1 base, with 7 bases between. CDR1 and CDR2 (germline): SEHNR, FQNEAQ (reference sequence). The CDR3 is 14 residues long. The CDR3 coding sequence is TGTGCCAGCAGCTTCGAGGTGTCCTACAATGAGCAGTTCTTC. Its protein is CASSFEVSYNEQFF.